These 16 T cell receptor beta chains were all obtained from the same sample, sequenced in a study of T cells in localized non-small cell lung cancer. Libraries were prepared by immunoSEQ multiplex PCR; TCRdb keeps only in-frame clonotypes and omits some of them. The table records some 2,600 clones, about 26% of them present only once. The sample was normal lung tissue next to the tumor, taken before any cancer treatment. Receptor source: a woman aged 35-70 years with stage II squamous cell lung carcinoma.

This clone came up a few times. The chain couples TRBV28 to TRBJ1-2, with 7 bases aligning to TRBD1. The CDR3 is 15 amino acids. CDR1 is MDHEN and CDR2 is SYDVKM in the germline V gene. The J segment lost 0 bases and the V segment lost 5 bases, leaving 6 bases of the junction unmatched. The CDR3 coding sequence is TGTGCCAGCAGTCTAGCAGGGGGAACTAACTATGGCTACACCTTC. Its translation: CASSLAGGTNYGYTF.

CDR3 residues: CASSILPGQPNNEQFF. The CDR3 DNA follows: TGTGCCAGCTCGATACTCCCGGGACAGCCTAACAATGAGCAGTTCTTC. The V gene is TRBV18, the J gene TRBJ2-1; 7 nucleotides line up with TRBD1. The CDR3 loop spans 16 amino acids. CDR1 is KGHSH and CDR2 is LQKENI in the germline V gene. With 6 bases clipped from V and 5 bases from J, the junction kept 13 bases outside the gene matches.

V usage is TRBV25-1 and J usage is TRBJ1-6, with D unresolved. Trimming took 1 base from V and 9 from J, leaving 16 bases between them. Germline CDR1 is MGHDK and CDR2 is SYGVNS. The CDR3 sequence is 16 residues long. CDR3 protein: CASSEFGSTGSSPLHF. The CDR3 nucleotides are TGTGCCAGCAGTGAATTTGGCTCAACCGGGAGTTCACCCCTCCACTTT.

The table lists this clone with a few counts. The chain has TRBV28 and TRBJ1-6; weak D call: TRBD1 (5 bases). This CDR3 has 16 amino acids. V was clipped by 7 bases and J by 0 bases, with 13 bases between them. Germline V gene sequence: CDR1 MDHEN, CDR2 SYDVKM. The CDR3 DNA is TGTGCCAGCACCCCGACAGCTGACTCCTATAATTCACCCCTCCACTTT. Translating it yields CASTPTADSYNSPLHF.

The chain carries TRBV15 and TRBJ1-5, with D possibly TRBD1 on 6 matching bases. V lost 0 bases, J lost 6 bases, and 9 bases lay in between. The CDR3 is 14 amino acids. The germline gives CDR1 LNHNV, CDR2 YYDKDF (reference sequence). In DNA, the CDR3 is TGTGCCACCAGCAGAGACCGGACAGTTCAGCCCCAGCATTTT. This gives the protein CATSRDRTVQPQHF.

V gene TRBV19 combines with J gene TRBJ1-3, with TRBD1 identical over 7 bases. Germline-derived CDR1 and CDR2 are LNHDA and SQIVND (reference sequence). This CDR3 spans 15 amino acids. V trimming: 6 bases; J trimming: 2 bases; junction bases outside the gene matches: 7. CDR3 in amino acids: CASSGQGQPGNTIYF. The CDR3 nucleotides read TGTGCCAGTAGCGGCCAGGGACAGCCTGGAAACACCATATATTTT.

This clone has a handful of counts. This chain joins TRBV11-3 and TRBJ1-4; no clear D. V lost 2 bases, J lost 3 bases, and 10 bases lay in between. The CDR3 totals 15 residues. Germline-derived CDR1 and CDR2 are SGHNT and YENEEA. In DNA form, the CDR3 reads TGTGCCAGCAGCTTATCTCGGGGAGCTAATGAAAAACTGTTTTTT. It codes for CASSLSRGANEKLFF.

The chain joins TRBV9 to TRBJ1-6; tentatively, D is TRBD1 (6 bases). CDR1 is SGDLS and CDR2 is YYNGEE in the germline V gene. This CDR3 spans 14 amino acids. V lost 0 bases, J lost 9 bases, and 10 bases lay in between. CDR3 coding DNA: TGTGCCAGCAGCGTAGCTACAGGGAGTTCACCCCTCCACTTT. This codes for CASSVATGSSPLHF. The entire variable domain, with the rest obtained from reference TRBV9 and TRBJ1-6, is as follows: DSGVTQTPKHLITATGQRVTLRCSPRSGDLSVYWYQQSLDQGLQFLIQYYNGEERAKGNILERFSAQQFPDLHSELNLSSLELGDSALYFCASSVATGSSPLHFGNGTRLTVT.

The chain is built from TRBV28 and TRBJ2-2; 12 nucleotides match TRBD2. This CDR3 comprises 17 residues. The junction had 5 bases not matched to a gene; V was cut back by 0 bases and J by 6 bases. Germline V gene data show CDR1 as MDHEN and CDR2 as SYDVKM. The CDR3 reads CASSLWGLAGGPGELFF. CDR3 sequence (DNA): TGTGCCAGCAGTTTATGGGGGCTAGCGGGAGGGCCCGGGGAGCTGTTTTTT.

In this sample, this clone turned up a few times. The V and J genes are TRBV7-5 and TRBJ1-3; the table's D call, TRBD1, was not checked against the DNA. TRBV7-5 is reported as a pseudogene. The CDR3 length is 18 residues. Here the CDR3 reads CASSDLISGQGVGNTIYF. The CDR3 nucleotides read TGTGCCAGCAGCGATCTAATATCGGGACAGGGCGTTGGAAACACCATATATTTT.

This clone was picked up a small number of times. The rearrangement uses TRBV11-3 and TRBJ1-3; D is uncertain. The CDR3 sequence is 14 residues long. V was shortened by 8 bases and J by 0 bases, with 11 bases between the two germline ends. Per germline, CDR1 SGHNT and CDR2 YENEEA. DNA of the CDR3: TGTGCCAGCCAACTTCTGGCCTCTGGAAACACCATATATTTT. Its protein product is CASQLLASGNTIYF.

This clone was seen a few times. An end of the junction differs from the germline gene, which may be a read error. The rearrangement links TRBV6-8 to TRBJ2-1; 7 bases fit TRBD2. Per the germline V gene, CDR1 is MNHGY and CDR2 is SAAAGT. The CDR3 is made up of 14 amino acids. CDR3 region: CAISVQRDYNEQFF. Here the CDR3 DNA reads TGTGCCATCAGTGTCCAGCGGGACTACAATGAGCAGTTCTTC.

This clone came up once. The CDR3 bases are TGTGCCAGCAGCGTATCCATGGGGGCAGCCAAAAACATTCAGTACTTC. This gives the protein CASSVSMGAAKNIQYF. The rearrangement uses TRBV9 and TRBJ2-4; the D gene is possibly TRBD1 (6 bases). The CDR3 loop spans 16 amino acids. V was pared by 1 base and J by 0 bases, with 11 bases between. CDR1 SGDLS and CDR2 YYNGEE come from the germline V gene.

This chain joins TRBV6-8 and TRBJ1-1; 8 positions agree with TRBD1. The CDR3 loop spans 14 amino acids. The V gene's germline CDR1 is MNHGY and CDR2 SAAAGT. With 6 bases clipped from V and 0 bases from J, the junction kept 3 bases outside the gene matches. This CDR3 is CASRRQGLNTEAFF. CDR3 DNA: TGTGCCAGCAGGCGACAGGGGTTGAACACTGAAGCTTTCTTT.

The sample holds a few counts of this clone. V and J are TRBV14 and TRBJ2-3; D gene uncertain. Trimming cost V 4 bases and J 3 bases, with 8 bases left between them. The CDR3 length is 13 residues. Germline loops: CDR1 SGHDN, CDR2 FVKESK. Here the CDR3 DNA reads TGTGCCAGCAGCCTGTTGATTACAGATACGCAGTATTTT. Amino acid sequence: CASSLLITDTQYF.

This clone was recorded a few times. The CDR3 protein is CASSPGQFSTDTQYF. The CDR3 DNA reads TGTGCCAGCAGCCCCGGACAGTTTAGCACAGATACGCAGTATTTT. The chain joins TRBV11-3 to TRBJ2-3; maybe TRBD1 (6 bases). The CDR3 spans 15 residues. Germline V gene sequence: CDR1 SGHNT, CDR2 YENEEA. Trimming shortened V by 5 bases and J by 0 bases, and 12 bases separated the two germline ends.